This T cell receptor (beta chain) was sequenced in a study of patients and donors after allogeneic stem cell transplantation. TCRdb reprocessed the RT-PCR reads via MiXCR and lists one record per CDR3 protein. Of 150,000 to 200,000 distinct CDR3 sequences listed, 25% to 35% were seen once; the top ten hold 3.2%. Sequencing was carried out using blood, either unsorted or a sorted T cell fraction (not recorded which). The receptor was isolated from a human donor who was either an allogeneic HSCT recipient or a stem cell or donor lymphocyte infusion donor (not recorded which). It is not recorded whose cells these are; they may come from a transplant donor.

The CDR3 region has the DNA TGCGCCAGCAGCCAAATATTGACCAGGGACTACGAGCAGTACTTC. Translating gives CASSQILTRDYEQYF. The genes are TRBV4-1 and TRBJ2-7; D perhaps matches TRBD1 (5 bases). CDR3 size: 15 residues. V lost 2 bases, J lost 3 bases, and 14 bases lay in between. CDR1 MGHRA and CDR2 YSYEKL come from the germline V gene.